A single T cell receptor (beta chain) is shown here with its context. This CDR3 region has 11 residues. Per the germline V gene, CDR1 is ENHRY and CDR2 is SYGVKD. Original processing methods: Amplification with reference gene primers provided the estimates of nucleated cell counts. TCRdb's table, derived via immunoSEQ multiplex PCR, lists solely in-frame clones and lacks some. The V and J calls and clone size were taken over from that table, and D and trimming were inferred from the DNA. The table records roughly 260,000 clones, 80% to 90% of them present only once. This record comes from a study of blood T cell repertoires in COVID-19. Study context: PBMCs, B-cell-depleted T cells, or T cells were the source of the cDNA or gDNA that made up the material.

The material sequenced was PBMCs or T cells enriched from blood (not recorded which). This TCR came from a woman aged 30 to 39 with acute COVID-19. This rearrangement joins TRBV10-3 to TRBJ1-1; unclear D gene. CDR3 coding DNA: TGTGCGGCGGGCCTGAACACTGAAGCTTTCTTT. Protein: CAAGLNTEAFF.